This T cell receptor beta chain was documented in a study of shared clonotypes between healthy human individuals. The table came from immunoSEQ multiplex PCR; TCRdb's copy has only in-frame clones and leaves some out. Among about 470,000 clones, around 79% were seen once, and the ten largest hold approximately 13%. The V end lost 7 bases, the J end lost 4 bases, and 13 bases lay between the germline ends. There are 13 residues in the CDR3. CDR1 LNHDA and CDR2 SQIVND come from the germline V gene (reference sequence). This clone was picked up a small number of times. V gene TRBV19 combines with J gene TRBJ1-2; D remains ambiguous. The sequencing sample was made of PBMCs. The sequence was collected from a woman aged 40 to 55 in good health. Some clones in this sample may be carry-over from other donors' samples. DNA for the CDR3: TGTGCCAGTACCCCTGCGGGCCCCTATGGCTACACCTTC. It specifies CASTPAGPYGYTF.